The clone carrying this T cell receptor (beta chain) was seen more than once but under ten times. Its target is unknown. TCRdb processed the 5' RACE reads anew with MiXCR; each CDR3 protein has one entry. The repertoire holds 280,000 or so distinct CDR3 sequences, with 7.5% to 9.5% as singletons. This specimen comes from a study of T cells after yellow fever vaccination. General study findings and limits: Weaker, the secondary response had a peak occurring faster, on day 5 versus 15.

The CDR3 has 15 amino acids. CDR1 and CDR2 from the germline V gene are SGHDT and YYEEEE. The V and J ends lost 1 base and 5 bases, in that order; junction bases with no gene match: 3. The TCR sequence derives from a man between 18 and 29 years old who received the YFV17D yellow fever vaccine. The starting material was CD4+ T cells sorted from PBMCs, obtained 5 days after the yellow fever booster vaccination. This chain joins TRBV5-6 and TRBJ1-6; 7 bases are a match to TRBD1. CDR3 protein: CASSLRGGHNSPLHF. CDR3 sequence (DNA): TGTGCCAGCAGCTTGAGAGGGGGCCATAATTCACCCCTCCACTTT. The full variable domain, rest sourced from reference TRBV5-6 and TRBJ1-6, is DAGVTQSPTHLIKTRGQQVTLRCSPKSGHDTVSWYQQALGQGPQFIFQYYEEEERQRGNFPDRFSGHQFPNYSSELNVNALLLGDSALYLCASSLRGGHNSPLHFGNGTRLTVT.